The entry that follows covers one T cell receptor (beta chain) sequence. Its antigen is unidentified. This was a deep-level run. Data came from immunoSEQ multiplex PCR; TCRdb stores just in-frame clones and leaves some out. The sample lists over 1.4 million clones, roughly 96% seen once, with roughly 1.2% in the top ten. In germline, CDR1 is SGHNT, CDR2 YYREEE (reference sequence). This CDR3 has 18 amino acids. V shed 5 bases and J 5 bases; nucleotides not matched to a gene: 12. This sample is part of a study of shared clonotypes between healthy human individuals. The study, taken as a whole, reports: A small donor pool kept down the genetic and exposure-history diversity that was represented. Sharing across several donors was seen in 4% to 6.5% of naive CD4 clonotypes. Across subsets, estimated richness was generally greater for naive than for memory populations.

The V gene is TRBV5-4, the J gene TRBJ2-4, with 14 bases aligning to TRBD2. This receptor was identified in a man under 40 in good health. Sequenced sample: naive CD4+ T cells sorted from blood. Subset reported: CD45RA+ positively selected. CDR3 in amino acids: CASSSGLAGGGAQNIQYF. In DNA form, the CDR3 reads TGTGCCAGCAGTTCCGGACTAGCGGGAGGAGGGGCCCAAAACATTCAGTACTTC.